This paragraph covers one TCR beta chain sequence. Its cognate antigen has yet to be identified. Base qualities are not at hand, and no much larger clone is one base apart. This record comes from a study of OX40 agonist ivuxolimab in advanced cancers. Background for the entire study: Ivuxolimab, which targeted the costimulatory receptor OX40 (CD134), was an agonistic, fully human IgG2 monoclonal antibody. Intravenous ivuxolimab was administered to patients every 2 weeks at six dose levels: 0.01, 0.1, 0.3, 1.5, 3 and 10 mg/kg. Of the approximately 53 patients in dose escalation, about 20 had hepatocellular carcinoma, about 15 had melanoma, 9 had renal cell carcinoma and 9 had head and neck cancer. The dose-escalation cohort was about 87% male with a mean age of approximately 59 years, ranging from roughly 20 to 80. Patients were allowed to have had prior anti-PD-1, anti-PD-L1 or anti-CTLA-4 therapy, and around 40% of the dose-escalation patients had previously received checkpoint inhibitors. Partial responses were achieved by three dose-escalation patients, of whom one had hepatocellular carcinoma and two had cutaneous melanoma. Peripheral TCRbeta sequencing aimed to test whether ivuxolimab altered TCR sequence diversity and caused clonal T-cell expansion. The paper reports the monotherapy dose-escalation portion (N of about 51 patients) of the phase I ivuxolimab trial.

Genomic DNA was isolated from the sorted cells so that the TCRbeta CDR3 region could be sequenced. TCRbeta CDR3 regions were sequenced using the immunoSEQ Assay. The table comes from immuneACCESS by way of TCRdb, which keeps in-frame sequences with V and J called. Part of the clones is missing from these tables; in studies checked, under half for an unresolved V gene and the rest for unknown reasons. The sample table records about 42,000 clones; less than 90% of these occur just once. Roughly 12% of the sample is in the top ten clones. The trial excluded patients who had a history of autoimmune disease or who were on systemic immunosuppression. In every dose cohort, peripheral blood was drawn for TCR sequencing at baseline, cycle 4 day 1, and cycle 7 day 1. The samples were taken from a phase I, first-in-human, multicenter, open-label dose-escalation trial of ivuxolimab. The trial enrolled adults with locally advanced or metastatic head and neck squamous cell, hepatocellular, melanoma or renal cell carcinoma. Before TCR sequencing, CD4+ T cells and CD8+ T cells were sorted from peripheral blood as separate populations.

Results and caveats for the whole study, not just this receptor: At doses of 0.1 to 3.0 mg/kg, clonal expansion of both CD4+ and CD8+ T cells in blood was seen between baseline and week 6. On average, CD8+ T cells showed more expanded clones than CD4+ T cells after ivuxolimab. The antigen specificity of the peripheral T cells that underwent clonal expansion was not determined. Low levels of normalized T-cell clonal expansion were also seen in some patients who did not respond. In partial responders in the 0.1-3.0 mg/kg groups, normalized peripheral clonal expansion was found to be among the lowest, especially among CD8+ T cells.

The specimen comprised CD4+ or CD8+ T cells sorted from blood, sampled in a trial of the OX40 agonist ivuxolimab. This sequence was found in an adult with an advanced solid tumor such as melanoma, head and neck, liver or kidney cancer.

The sequenced DNA: TGTGCCAGCAGTGACAGGGGTTCCGAGCAGTACTTC. Its coded protein is CASSDRGSEQYF. The rearranged segments are TRBV6-6 and TRBJ2-7, with TRBD1 matching 8 junction bases. The CDR3 spans 12 residues, from the cysteine through the phenylalanine. Only the CDR3 portion is preserved as DNA: 36 bases, with reading frame beginning at the first base. V ends up 5 bases short and J 6 bases short, with an unmatched junction base count of 3. CDR1 and CDR2 are drawn from the germline V gene (reference sequence): MNHNY, SVGAGI.